A single sample gave rise to the 17 T cell receptor beta chains below, sequenced in a study of blood T cell repertoires in COVID-19. Clones were read by immunoSEQ multiplex PCR, and TCRdb kept only the in-frame ones, dropping some. The table has 350,000 or so clones, approximately 88% seen once. The sequencing input was peripheral blood. These receptors came from a woman between 25 and 40 years old with COVID-19, enrolled during active disease.

V gene TRBV11-2 combines with J gene TRBJ2-3; maybe TRBD2 (7 bases). The ends were cut back, 3 bases at V and 5 bases at J, with 15 bases in the middle. Germline CDR1 reads SGHAT; CDR2 reads FQNNGV. CDR3 length: 15 amino acids. CDR3 in amino acids: CASSLAGEGGDTQYF. The CDR3 nucleotides read TGTGCCAGCAGCTTGGCGGGGGAAGGGGGAGATACGCAGTATTTT.

This clone was counted many times. This sequence joins TRBV14 and TRBJ2-7; D is perhaps TRBD2 (6 bases). Trimming removed 4 bases at V and 3 bases at J, with 7 bases between. The CDR3 covers 12 residues. CDR1 and CDR2 (germline): SGHDN, FVKESK. The chain's CDR3 is CASSRGDYEQYV. As DNA, the CDR3 is TGTGCCAGCAGCCGGGGGGACTACGAGCAGTACGTC.

The chain uses TRBV28 and TRBJ1-3, with a tentative D call TRBD1 (6 bases). This CDR3 region has 13 residues. Trimming took 6 bases from V and 5 from J, leaving 11 bases between them. Per the germline V gene, CDR1 is MDHEN and CDR2 is SYDVKM. CDR3 sequence reads: CASRGRGRNTIYF. DNA for the CDR3: TGTGCCAGCAGGGGGAGGGGGAGAAACACCATATATTTT.

This chain joins TRBV6-2 or TRBV6-3 and TRBJ2-7; 7 bases align to TRBD1. V shed 5 bases, J shed 0 bases, and the junction held 10 bases outside the gene matches. The CDR3 totals 16 residues. The V gene's germline CDR1 is MNHEY and CDR2 SVGEGT. The CDR3 nucleotides are TGTGCCAGCAGTGCCAGACAGGGATTGATCTCCTACGAGCAGTACTTC. Encoded protein: CASSARQGLISYEQYF.

The chain joins TRBV21-1 to TRBJ2-7; the D call of TRBD1 is as the table states it, not checked on the DNA. TRBV21-1 counts as a pseudogene. The CDR3 extends over 16 amino acids. This CDR3 is CASSTRQGVSFYEQYV. The CDR3 nucleotides are TGTGCCAGCAGCACCCGACAGGGGGTTTCTTTCTACGAGCAGTACGTC.

This clone was observed once. This chain connects TRBV5-1 to TRBJ1-6; 7 nucleotides line up with TRBD1. CDR3 length: 16 residues. The germline CDR1 and CDR2 sequences are SGHRS and YFSETQ. V shed 4 bases and J 9 bases; nucleotides not matched to a gene: 13. In DNA, the CDR3 is TGCGCCAGCAGCCCTGGAAGGTGGGACAGTGCTTCACCCCTCCACTTT. Its translation is CASSPGRWDSASPLHF. Variable domain in full (rest from reference TRBV5-1 and TRBJ1-6): KAGVTQTPRYLIKTRGQQVTLSCSPISGHRSVSWYQQTPGQGLQFLFEYFSETQRNKGNFPGRFSGRQFSNSRSEMNVSTLELGDSALYLCASSPGRWDSASPLHFGNGTRLTVT.

The chain joins TRBV2 to TRBJ1-6; D unresolved. Trimming left V 5 bases short and J 4 bases short, with 15 bases between. Germline V gene data show CDR1 as SNHLY and CDR2 as FYNNEI. The CDR3 runs to 16 residues. CDR3: CASSRGGSAYNSPLHF. In DNA form, the CDR3 reads TGTGCCAGCAGTCGAGGAGGTTCCGCTTATAATTCACCCCTCCACTTT.

The chain joins TRBV5-4 to TRBJ1-2, with D unclear. Trimming stripped 4 bases from V and 4 bases from J, with 11 bases between. This CDR3 comprises 13 residues. Germline V gene sequence: CDR1 SGHNT, CDR2 YYREEE (reference sequence). The DNA for the CDR3 is TGTGCCAGCAGCAACCCGGGGTTCTATGGCTACACCTTC. Translation: CASSNPGFYGYTF.

The chain uses TRBV4-2 and TRBJ1-5; 7 nucleotides match TRBD1. CDR1 is LGHNA, CDR2 YNFKEQ, per germline. This CDR3 has 16 residues. Trimming removed 0 bases from V and 7 bases from J; junction bases left unmatched: 9. The CDR3 reads CASSQEPIQGHQPQHF. CDR3 in DNA: TGTGCCAGCAGCCAAGAACCGATACAGGGGCACCAGCCCCAGCATTTT.

The CDR3 spells CASSYRAGEGYTF. CDR3 nucleotide sequence: TGTGCCAGCAGTTACCGGGCAGGGGAAGGCTACACCTTC. This chain uses TRBV6-2 or TRBV6-3 with TRBJ1-2; a weak D match, TRBD1 (6 bases). The CDR3 extends over 13 amino acids. Germline V gives CDR1 MNHEY, CDR2 SVGEGT. Trimming left V 2 bases short and J 8 bases short, with 12 bases between.

The chain carries TRBV19 and TRBJ2-2, with 8 bases lining up with TRBD2. The junction had 5 bases not matched to a gene; V was cut back by 3 bases and J by 5 bases. In germline, CDR1 is LNHDA, CDR2 SQIVND (reference sequence). The CDR3 runs 15 residues. As DNA, the CDR3 is TGTGCCAGTAGTATGGGGACTAGGTCGACCGGGGAGCTGTTTTTT. Translation gives CASSMGTRSTGELFF.

This clone was seen more than once but under ten times. The rearrangement uses TRBV29-1 and TRBJ1-2; D gene unclear. Germline CDR1 reads SQVTM; CDR2 reads ANQGSEA. There are 13 residues in the CDR3. Trimming took 1 base from V and 6 from J, leaving 12 bases between them. The CDR3 spells CSVEGPLMDGYTF. In nucleotides, the CDR3 is TGCAGCGTTGAAGGCCCACTCATGGATGGCTACACCTTC.

The V call is TRBV6-2 or TRBV6-3, the J call TRBJ2-1; TRBD2 matches at 9 bases. This CDR3 comprises 14 residues. CDR1 and CDR2 from the germline V gene are MNHEY and SVGEGT. Trimming removed 3 bases from V and 5 bases from J; junction bases left unmatched: 2. In nucleotides, the CDR3 is TGTGCCAGCAGTTATAGCGGGGGTGACAATGAGCAGTTCTTC. Amino acid sequence: CASSYSGGDNEQFF.

This CDR3 reads CASSWDKYSYEQYF. The DNA for the CDR3 is TGTGCCAGCAGCTGGGACAAATACTCCTACGAGCAGTACTTC. The chain is built from TRBV28 and TRBJ2-7; a possible D gene is TRBD1 (6 bases). The CDR3 length is 14 residues. Germline V gene lookup returns CDR1 MDHEN and CDR2 SYDVKM. Deletions cut 6 bases from V and 0 bases from J, with 12 bases between.

This sequence joins TRBV18 and TRBJ1-2; maybe TRBD1 (5 bases). V shed 3 bases and J shed 0 bases, with 14 bases lying between them. The CDR3 has 16 amino acids. Germline V gives CDR1 KGHSH, CDR2 LQKENI. DNA for the CDR3: TGTGCCAGCTCACCGGCTTCGGACACTGCTAACTATGGCTACACCTTC. Amino acids: CASSPASDTANYGYTF.

The gene calls are TRBV11-3 and TRBJ1-1; tentatively, D is TRBD1 (5 bases). Trimming removed 5 bases from V and 5 bases from J, with 15 bases in between. The CDR3 covers 14 residues. Germline CDR1 is SGHNT and CDR2 is YENEEA. CDR3: CASSPGGLRTEAFF. The CDR3 DNA reads as TGTGCCAGCAGCCCCGGGGGTTTGCGGACTGAAGCTTTCTTT.

V gene TRBV2 combines with J gene TRBJ1-4, with D perhaps matching TRBD1 (6 bases). Germline V gene data show CDR1 as SNHLY and CDR2 as FYNNEI. This CDR3 has 15 amino acids. Deletions cut 7 bases from V and 0 bases from J, with 12 bases between. Here the CDR3 reads CASTPDSTTNEKLFF. CDR3 nucleotide sequence: TGTGCCAGCACCCCGGACAGCACAACTAATGAAAAACTGTTTTTT.